What follows are 23 T cell receptor beta chains derived from one specimen sequenced in a study of T cells in women clearing cervical HPV infection (dated by TCRdb to the late 2010s). The library relied on the immunoSEQ multiplex PCR assay. TCRdb carries this immuneACCESS record with in-frame sequences only. Its versions omit some clonotypes, under half of them owing to an unresolved V gene in the studies checked, with the rest unexplained. The table for this sample shows tens of thousands of clones. Around 6.6% of the sample rests with the top ten. Sequencing input: blood buffy coat. These receptors were collected from a woman between 18 and 75 years old with a cervical HPV16 infection that either progressed to CIN3+ or cleared (not recorded which).

Points on this clone: The CDR3 end is not reached by the read, which stops 3 residues before it; the germline J gene fills it in. This chain joins TRBV5-6 and TRBJ2-7; TRBD1 agrees at 8 bases. This CDR3 region has 15 residues. From germline, CDR1 is SGHDT and CDR2 YYEEEE. V lost 1 base, J lost 0 bases, and 3 bases stayed unmatched. CDR3: CASSLNGQGSYEQYF. The CDR3 bases that were read are TGTGCCAGCAGCTTGAATGGACAGGGCTCCTACGAG. The full variable domain, in which reference TRBV5-6 and TRBJ2-7 provide the parts outside the CDR3, is DAGVTQSPTHLIKTRGQQVTLRCSPKSGHDTVSWYQQALGQGPQFIFQYYEEEERQRGNFPDRFSGHQFPNYSSELNVNALLLGDSALYLCASSLNGQGSYEQYFGPGTRLTVT.

A note on this clone: With the read ending 3 residues before the CDR3 end, the germline J gene is used to fill in that end. The gene calls are TRBV5-4 and TRBJ1-2, with 8 positions matching TRBD1. The CDR3 spans 15 residues. Per the germline V gene, CDR1 is SGHNT and CDR2 is YYREEE (reference sequence). The part of the CDR3 DNA that was read is TGTGCCAGCAGCTTTCAGGACAGGGAAGGAGGAGGC. Amino acids: CASSFQDREGGG. The CDR3 as a whole reads CASSFQDREGGGYTF.

To note about this clone: Read data end 3 residues before the CDR3 end; the end is taken from the germline J gene. The chain is built from TRBV19 and TRBJ2-6; 7 bases agree with TRBD1. CDR3 size: 17 residues. V trimming: 5 bases; J trimming: 2 bases; junction bases outside the gene matches: 9. Germline CDR1 reads LNHDA; CDR2 reads SQIVND (reference sequence). The CDR3 is CASSRTGLGTGANVLTF. The covered CDR3 bases are TGTGCCAGTAGTCGGACAGGCCTGGGGACTGGGGCCAACGTC.

Turning to this clone: The observed sequence ends 3 residues before the CDR3 terminus, with the missing tail filled in from the germline J gene. The chain employs TRBV5-6 and TRBJ1-5; 10 bases map to TRBD1. The junction had 5 bases not matched to a gene; V was cut back by 4 bases and J by 7 bases. Germline CDR1 is SGHDT and CDR2 is YYEEEE. This CDR3 contains 14 residues. The CDR3 DNA, read in part, is TGTGCCAGCAGCCCGGGGACAGGGGTCCAGCCC. Translating it yields CASSPGTGVQP. The CDR3 in its entirety is CASSPGTGVQPQHF.

Concerning this clone itself: Read sequence stops 3 residues before the CDR3 end, and the germline J gene provides the missing end. The chain has TRBV19 and TRBJ1-5; no firm D call. The CDR3 has 14 amino acids. Germline V gives CDR1 LNHDA, CDR2 SQIVND (reference sequence). The V gene lost 7 bases and the J gene lost 5 bases, with 15 bases spanning the gap. The part of the CDR3 DNA that was read is TGTGCCAGTACCGCCAGATGGCGGGATCAGCCC. Its protein is CASTARWRDQP. The whole CDR3 sequence reads CASTARWRDQPQHF. The full variable domain, completed using reference TRBV19 and TRBJ1-5, is DGGITQSPKYLFRKEGQNVTLSCEQNLNHDAMYWYRQDPGQGLRLIYYSQIVNDFQKGDIAEGYSVSREKKESFPLTVTSAQKNPTAFYLCASTARWRDQPQHFGDGTRLSIL.

Turning to this clone: The CDR3 extends 3 residues past the end of the read, so its final part is completed from the germline J gene. The V and J genes are TRBV2 and TRBJ2-1; 10 bases align to TRBD2. CDR1 is SNHLY, CDR2 FYNNEI, per germline. The trim removed 8 bases at V and 7 bases at J, leaving 2 bases unmatched. The CDR3 covers 12 residues. This chain's CDR3 is CASQRGGNEQFF. The DNA read from the CDR3 is TGTGCCAGCCAGCGGGGGGGGAATGAG.

Notes on this clone: The CDR3 end is not reached by the read, which stops 3 residues before it; the germline J gene fills it in. The J gene is TRBJ2-1, the V gene TRBV7-6, with 8 bases identical to TRBD2. CDR1 and CDR2 from the germline V gene are SGHVS and FNYEAQ. This CDR3 spans 17 amino acids. V gave up 5 bases and J gave up 0 bases; unmatched junction bases: 9. CDR3 bases read: TGTGCCAGCAGCCTCCCCGGGGGGGTGAGCTCCTACAATGAG. Protein: CASSLPGGVSSYNE. The whole CDR3 reads CASSLPGGVSSYNEQFF. The whole variable domain, remainder taken from reference TRBV7-6 and TRBJ2-1, is GAGVSQSPRYKVTKRGQDVALRCDPISGHVSLYWYRQALGQGPEFLTYFNYEAQQDKSGLPNDRFSAERPEGSISTLTIQRTEQRDSAMYRCASSLPGGVSSYNEQFFGPGTRLTVL.

The CDR3 sequence is CASSPRRGGADTQYF. The sequenced CDR3 bases are TGTGCCAGCAGCCCCAGGCGAGGGGGTGCAGATACG. The gene calls are TRBV4-2 and TRBJ2-3, with a weak D call TRBD1 (6 bases). The read ends 3 residues before the CDR3 terminus; that terminus is restored from the germline J gene. The V gene's germline CDR1 is LGHNA and CDR2 YNFKEQ. The V and J ends lost 4 bases and 4 bases respectively, with 15 bases between them. The CDR3 has 15 amino acids.

With respect to this clone: The read terminates 3 residues before the CDR3 end, so the remaining end is supplied by the germline J gene. The V and J genes are TRBV29-1 and TRBJ1-1; D not resolved. Germline V gene sequence: CDR1 SQVTM, CDR2 ANQGSEA. This CDR3 has 12 residues. The V end lost 5 bases, the J end lost 1 base, and 8 bases lay between the germline ends. CDR3 amino acids: CSVRPGNTEAFF. Partial CDR3 DNA: TGCAGCGTTAGGCCAGGGAACACTGAA.

In the case of this clone: The CDR3 end lies 3 residues beyond the end of the read and is filled in from the germline J gene. V usage is TRBV19 and J usage is TRBJ1-1; 10 positions agree with TRBD1. V lost 5 bases, J lost 5 bases, and 5 bases stayed unmatched. The CDR3 is made up of 14 amino acids. Germline assignment: CDR1 LNHDA and CDR2 SQIVND (reference sequence). CDR3 protein: CASSAGTGETEAFF. The CDR3 bases that were read are TGTGCCAGTAGTGCCGGGACAGGGGAGACTGAA.

About this clone: The CDR3 end is not reached by the read, which stops 3 residues before it; the germline J gene fills it in. The rearrangement links TRBV29-1 to TRBJ2-1, with 10 bases that match TRBD1. Germline CDR1 reads SQVTM; CDR2 reads ANQGSEA. After removal of 8 bases from V and 3 bases from J, the junction contained 7 bases not matched to a gene. The CDR3 runs 14 residues. This CDR3 reads CSLRDRGYYNEQFF. CDR3 bases read: TGCAGCCTGAGGGACAGGGGATACTACAATGAG.

The CDR3 loop reads CSTGWGPQETQYF. The part of the CDR3 DNA that was read is TGCAGTACGGGGTGGGGGCCCCAAGAGACC. The gene calls are TRBV20-1 and TRBJ2-5, with D perhaps matching TRBD1 (6 bases). The read ends 3 residues shy of where the CDR3 ends; the end is completed using the germline J gene. Trimming cost V 8 bases and J 1 base, with 14 bases left between them. Germline V gene sequence: CDR1 DFQATT, CDR2 SNEGSKA (reference sequence). The CDR3 is made up of 13 amino acids.

About this clone: The sequenced fragment ends 3 residues before the CDR3 boundary, so the rest is inferred from the germline J gene. This sequence joins TRBV30 and TRBJ2-5, with D perhaps matching TRBD1 (6 bases). The CDR3 totals 13 residues. V was pared by 0 bases and J by 4 bases, with 9 bases between. CDR1 and CDR2 (germline): GTSNPN, SVGIG (reference sequence). Partial CDR3 DNA: TGTGCCTGGAGTGTACAAGGGGGAGAGACC. This codes for CAWSVQGGET. The entire CDR3 sequence reads CAWSVQGGETQYF.

Notes on this clone: Read sequence stops 3 residues before the CDR3 end, and the germline J gene provides the missing end. Other nucleotide sequences from this sample produce the same CDR3. The rearrangement links TRBV5-1 to TRBJ1-2; 10 bases are a match to TRBD1. Unmatched junction bases numbered 5, after V lost 3 bases and J lost 6 bases. From germline, CDR1 is SGHRS and CDR2 YFSETQ. CDR3 length equals 14 residues. This CDR3 is CASSSTGTGDGYTF. The CDR3 bases that were read are TGCGCCAGCAGCTCGACCGGGACAGGGGATGGC.

With regard to this clone: The read halts 3 residues ahead of the CDR3 end, with the missing end drawn from the germline J gene. The rearrangement links TRBV2 to TRBJ1-2; maybe TRBD1 (6 bases). Trimming removed 5 bases at V and 3 bases at J, with 10 bases between. Germline V gene lookup returns CDR1 SNHLY and CDR2 FYNNEI. The CDR3 is 13 residues long. The CDR3 bases that were read are TGTGCCAGCAGTCCCAGGGGTTACTATGGC. Amino acids: CASSPRGYYG. The CDR3, in full, reads CASSPRGYYGYTF.

As to this clone: The read finishes 3 residues shy of the CDR3 end, and the germline J gene is used to complete it. This sequence joins TRBV20-1 and TRBJ2-5; TRBD2 matches at 10 bases. V was clipped by 4 bases and J by 7 bases; unmatched bases: 12. This CDR3 contains 15 residues. Germline values: CDR1 DFQATT, CDR2 SNEGSKA (reference sequence). The sequenced CDR3 bases are TGCAGTGCTAAACCGAGCGGGGGGGGCGGAGGGACC. Amino acids: CSAKPSGGGGGT. The whole CDR3 protein reads CSAKPSGGGGGTQYF.

A remark on this clone: The read ends 3 residues early relative to the CDR3; the germline J gene fills the gap. V is TRBV18 and J is TRBJ2-3; D possibly corresponds to TRBD1 (5 bases). CDR1 is KGHSH, CDR2 LQKENI, per germline. This CDR3 comprises 17 residues. V was pared by 3 bases and J by 5 bases, with 21 bases between. The covered CDR3 bases are TGTGCCAGCTCACCGGTAGGGGCCTCGATGATTGGAGATACG. This codes for CASSPVGASMIGDT. The full CDR3 protein reads CASSPVGASMIGDTQYF.

Notes on this clone: The read is 3 residues too short to cover the CDR3 end, so that end is filled in from the germline J gene. This rearrangement joins TRBV6-4 to TRBJ2-3, with D hard to call. Germline CDR1 MRHNA, CDR2 SNTAGT. The V and J ends lost 3 bases and 6 bases respectively, with 10 bases between them. This CDR3 comprises 13 residues. The part of the CDR3 DNA that was read is TGTGCCAGCAGTGAAGGCCATGTGGATACG. Its protein is CASSEGHVDT. The whole CDR3 sequence is CASSEGHVDTQYF.

Comment on this clone: The read halts 3 residues ahead of the CDR3 end, with the missing end drawn from the germline J gene. The chain couples TRBV18 to TRBJ2-7, with a weak D call TRBD1 (7 bases). This CDR3 spans 14 amino acids. The ends were cut back, 1 base at V and 6 bases at J, with 13 bases in the middle. Germline CDR1 is KGHSH and CDR2 is LQKENI. The CDR3 loop reads CASSPRRGLGEQYF. CDR3 DNA (partial): TGTGCCAGCTCACCACGGAGGGGGCTGGGCGAG. Supplemented by reference TRBV18 and TRBJ2-7, the full variable domain reads NAGVMQNPRHLVRRRGQEARLRCSPMKGHSHVYWYRQLPEEGLKFMVYLQKENIIDESGMPKERFSAEFPKEGPSILRIQQVVRGDSAAYFCASSPRRGLGEQYFGPGTRLTVT.

Note on this clone: The CDR3 end is not reached by the read, which stops 3 residues before it; the germline J gene fills it in. The chain joins TRBV2 to TRBJ2-5, with 12 bases fitting TRBD1. The CDR3 is made up of 18 amino acids. The germline V gene has CDR1 SNHLY and CDR2 FYNNEI. The V segment lost 7 bases and the J segment 4 bases; nucleotides outside the gene matches: 16. The CDR3 sequence: CASNQGTGGPGMGETQYF. The CDR3 bases that were read are TGTGCCAGCAACCAAGGGACAGGGGGCCCTGGAATGGGAGAGACC. Looking up the rest from reference TRBV2 and TRBJ2-5 gives the full variable domain: EPEVTQTPSHQVTQMGQEVILRCVPISNHLYFYWYRQILGQKVEFLVSFYNNEISEKSEIFDDQFSVERPDGSNFTLKIRSTKLEDSAMYFCASNQGTGGPGMGETQYFGPGTRLLVL.

A word on this clone: Sequencing ends 3 residues short of the CDR3 end; the germline J gene provides the rest. The gene calls are TRBV30 and TRBJ1-3, with TRBD1 matching over 7 bases. The CDR3 spans 16 residues. Germline CDR1 and CDR2: GTSNPN and SVGIG (reference sequence). The junction had 7 bases not matched to a gene; V was cut back by 2 bases and J by 0 bases. The CDR3 protein is CAWSTGTEFSGNTIYF. The sequenced part of the CDR3 DNA is TGTGCCTGGAGTACCGGGACAGAATTCTCTGGAAACACC.

Details on this clone: The read finishes 3 residues shy of the CDR3 end, and the germline J gene is used to complete it. The rearrangement links TRBV2 to TRBJ2-6, with TRBD1 as a possible D gene (6 bases). The CDR3 length is 15 residues. The germline V and J ends were trimmed by 6 bases and 5 bases, with 14 bases remaining between them. The V gene's germline CDR1 is SNHLY and CDR2 FYNNEI. CDR3 DNA, as far as it was read: TGTGCCAGCAGATCAGGGGCAGGGAGGGCCAACGTC. The encoded protein is CASRSGAGRANV. The entire CDR3 protein reads CASRSGAGRANVLTF.

Worth noting for this clone: The read stops 3 residues short of the end of the CDR3; the missing end is completed from the germline J gene. J is TRBJ1-5 and V is TRBV10-2; a weak D match, TRBD1 (5 bases). The germline V and J ends were trimmed by 4 bases and 4 bases, with 23 bases remaining between them. CDR1 WSHSY and CDR2 SAAADI come from the germline V gene. CDR3 length: 18 residues. CDR3 region: CASSGQPSEKGVNQPQHF. Incomplete CDR3 DNA: TGCGCCAGCAGTGGGCAGCCGTCGGAAAAAGGGGTAAATCAGCCC.